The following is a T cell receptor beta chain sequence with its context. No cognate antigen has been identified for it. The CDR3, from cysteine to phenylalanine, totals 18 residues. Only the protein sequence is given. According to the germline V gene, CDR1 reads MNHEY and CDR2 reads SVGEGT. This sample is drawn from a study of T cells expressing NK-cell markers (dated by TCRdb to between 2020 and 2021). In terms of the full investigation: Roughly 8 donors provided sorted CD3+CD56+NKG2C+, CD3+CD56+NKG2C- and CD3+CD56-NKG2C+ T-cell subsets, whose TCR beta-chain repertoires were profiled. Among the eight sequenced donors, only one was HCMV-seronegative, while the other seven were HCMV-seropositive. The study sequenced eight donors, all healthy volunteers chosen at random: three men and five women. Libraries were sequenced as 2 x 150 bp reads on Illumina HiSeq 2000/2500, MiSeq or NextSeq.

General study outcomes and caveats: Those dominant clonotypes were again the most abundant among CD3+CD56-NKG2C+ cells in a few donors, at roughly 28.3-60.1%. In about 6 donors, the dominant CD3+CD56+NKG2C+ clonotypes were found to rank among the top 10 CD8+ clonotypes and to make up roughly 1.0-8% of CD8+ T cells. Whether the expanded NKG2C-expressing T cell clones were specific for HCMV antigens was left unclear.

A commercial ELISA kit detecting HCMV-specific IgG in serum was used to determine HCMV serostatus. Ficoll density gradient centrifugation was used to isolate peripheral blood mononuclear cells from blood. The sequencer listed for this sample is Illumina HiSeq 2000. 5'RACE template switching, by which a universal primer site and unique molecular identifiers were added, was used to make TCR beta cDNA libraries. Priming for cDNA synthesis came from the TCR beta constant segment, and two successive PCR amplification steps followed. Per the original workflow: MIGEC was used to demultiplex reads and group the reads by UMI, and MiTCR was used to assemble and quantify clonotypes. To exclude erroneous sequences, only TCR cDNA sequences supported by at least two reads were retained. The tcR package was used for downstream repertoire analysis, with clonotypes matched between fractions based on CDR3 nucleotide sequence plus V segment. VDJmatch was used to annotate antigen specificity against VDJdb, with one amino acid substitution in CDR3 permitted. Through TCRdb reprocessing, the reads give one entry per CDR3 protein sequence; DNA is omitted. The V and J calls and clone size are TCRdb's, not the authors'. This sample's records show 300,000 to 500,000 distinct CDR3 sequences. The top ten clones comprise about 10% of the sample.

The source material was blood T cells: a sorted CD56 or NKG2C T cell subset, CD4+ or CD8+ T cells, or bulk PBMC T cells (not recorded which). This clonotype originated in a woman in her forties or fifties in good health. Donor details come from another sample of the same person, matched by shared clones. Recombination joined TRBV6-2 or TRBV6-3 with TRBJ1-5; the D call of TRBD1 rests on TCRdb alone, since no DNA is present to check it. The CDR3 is CASSLGLLGVGSNQPQHF.